These 8 T cell receptor beta chains were sequenced from one sample in a study of CD8+CD57+ T cells in acquired aplastic anemia. Those patients picked for sequencing had displayed CD8+CD57+ cell expansion on flow cytometry. The template for TCR beta VDJ and CDR3 sequence profiling was genomic DNA. TCRdb reprocessed the reads via MiXCR and lists one record per CDR3 protein. The table includes more than 150,000 distinct CDR3 sequences, about 50% detected once. What was sequenced was sorted CD4+, CD8+, or CD8+CD57+ T cells (not recorded which) from PBMCs. Receptor source: a human donor with aplastic anemia.

In its sample, this clonotype was seen a few times. V and J are TRBV15 and TRBJ2-5; 7 nucleotides agree with TRBD2. With V trimmed by 8 bases and J by 2 bases, 14 bases remained unmatched. CDR1 and CDR2 (germline): LNHNV, YYDKDF (reference sequence). The CDR3 length is 16 residues. CDR3 region: CATYLAGVGSQETQYF. In DNA, the CDR3 is TGTGCCACCTATCTCGCGGGAGTAGGGAGTCAAGAGACCCAGTACTTC.

The CDR3 bases are TGCAGTGCTAGGAGTTTCGAGGGTCCGAACACTGAAGCTTTCTTT. The encoded protein is CSARSFEGPNTEAFF. V is TRBV20-1 and J is TRBJ1-1; D gene unclear. The CDR3 runs 15 residues. Germline CDR1 and CDR2: DFQATT and SNEGSKA (reference sequence). Trimming stripped 3 bases from V and 1 base from J, with 15 bases between.

This clonotype was recorded a few times. V is TRBV24-1 and J is TRBJ2-1; TRBD2 matches at 11 bases. CDR1 and CDR2 (germline): KGHDR, SFDVKD. Losses at the gene ends were 2 bases for V and 8 bases for J; bases not matched to a gene: 13. CDR3 length equals 18 residues. The CDR3 is CATSDSGPTSGKPDEQFF. CDR3 in DNA: TGTGCCACCAGTGATTCTGGTCCGACTAGCGGGAAGCCGGATGAGCAGTTCTTC.

The rearrangement links TRBV10-3 to TRBJ1-2, with TRBD1 matching 9 bases. The CDR3 has 12 amino acids. Germline V CDR1 and CDR2: ENHRY, SYGVKD. With 10 bases clipped from V and 5 bases from J, the junction kept 5 bases outside the gene matches. The CDR3, as DNA: TGTGCCACAAGGACAGGGGCTTATGGCTACACCTTC. It translates to CATRTGAYGYTF.

The chain employs TRBV10-2 and TRBJ2-2; tentatively, D is TRBD2 (6 bases). Germline lookup yields CDR1 WSHSY and CDR2 SAAADI. Trimming pared 8 bases from V and 1 base from J, leaving 11 bases between. CDR3 length: 14 amino acids. The CDR3 spells CASASELNTGELFF. The CDR3 coding sequence is TGCGCCAGCGCTAGCGAGTTGAACACCGGGGAGCTGTTTTTT.

The rearrangement uses TRBV12-3 or TRBV12-4 and TRBJ2-3; D is uncertain. There are 14 residues in the CDR3. The ends were cut back, 6 bases at V and 0 bases at J, with 10 bases in the middle. CDR3 coding DNA: TGTGCCAGCAGGCCCAGAATGAGCACAGATACGCAGTATTTT. Translated: CASRPRMSTDTQYF.

This clonotype was seen only once. The chain has TRBV29-1 and TRBJ1-2; D is uncertain. The CDR3 is made up of 11 amino acids. Germline CDR1 is SQVTM and CDR2 is ANQGSEA. V was pared by 4 bases and J by 4 bases, with 7 bases between. Here the CDR3 reads CSVGPSYGYTF. The CDR3 coding sequence is TGCAGCGTTGGACCTAGCTATGGCTACACCTTC.

The sample holds a few counts of this clonotype. This may come from a read error, since a much larger clone is one base off. The rearrangement uses TRBV5-1 and TRBJ1-2, with D possibly being TRBD1 (5 bases). CDR1 is SGHRS, CDR2 YFSETQ, per germline. CDR3 length equals 12 residues. The V and J ends lost 3 bases and 4 bases respectively, with 7 bases between them. The CDR3 reads CASSSGSYGYTF. The CDR3 bases are TGCGCCAGCAGCTCAGGGAGCTATGGCTACACCTTC.